Below, 9 T cell receptor beta chains from the same sample are listed, as sequenced in a study of control samples from healthy donors and cancer patients. TCRdb's table, derived via immunoSEQ multiplex PCR, lists solely in-frame clones and lacks some. The table shows 350,000 to 450,000 clones, with 80% to 95% occurring only once. The specimen was PBMCs. These receptors were collected from a man aged 35-49 years with head and neck cancer.

This chain links TRBV5-5 with TRBJ2-1; 7 bases are shared with TRBD1. The V gene end was trimmed by 0 bases and the J gene end by 4 bases; junction bases not matched to a gene: 4. Per germline, CDR1 SGHKS and CDR2 YYEKEE (reference sequence). The CDR3 loop spans 15 amino acids. CDR3: CASSLAGQNYNEQFF. CDR3 nucleotides: TGTGCCAGCAGCTTGGCGGGACAGAATTACAATGAGCAGTTCTTC.

This chain joins TRBV5-1 and TRBJ1-1; weak D call: TRBD1 (5 bases). CDR1 SGHRS and CDR2 YFSETQ come from the germline V gene. Trimming cost V 3 bases and J 1 base, with 10 bases left between them. The CDR3 is made up of 14 amino acids. In nucleotides, the CDR3 is TGCGCCAGCAGCTGGGGGACGGGGAACACTGAAGCTTTCTTT. Translating gives CASSWGTGNTEAFF.

The rearrangement uses TRBV10-3 and TRBJ2-1; 9 nucleotides line up with TRBD1. The V gene end was trimmed by 7 bases and the J gene end by 1 base; junction bases not matched to a gene: 2. This CDR3 region has 14 residues. Germline CDR1 is ENHRY and CDR2 is SYGVKD. CDR3 nucleotides: TGTGCCATCAAGGGACAGGGTTCCTACAATGAGCAGTTCTTC. This sequence encodes CAIKGQGSYNEQFF.

This chain's CDR3 is CASSPREGRVTDTQYF. CDR3 bases: TGTGCCAGCAGCCCCCGGGAGGGACGAGTGACAGATACGCAGTATTTT. The chain uses TRBV7-9 and TRBJ2-3; 8 nucleotides match TRBD2. CDR3 length equals 16 residues. V lost 5 bases and J lost 3; bases outside the gene matches: 10. In germline, CDR1 is SEHNR, CDR2 FQNEAQ (reference sequence). Full variable domain (outside the CDR3, taken from reference TRBV7-9 and TRBJ2-3): DTGVSQNPRHKITKRGQNVTFRCDPISEHNRLYWYRQTLGQGPEFLTYFQNEAQLEKSRLLSDRFSAERPKGSFSTLEIQRTEQGDSAMYLCASSPREGRVTDTQYFGPGTRLTVL.

The chain links TRBV29-1 to TRBJ1-1; D is ambiguous. The CDR3 totals 13 residues. The germline V gene has CDR1 SQVTM and CDR2 ANQGSEA. Trimming pared 7 bases from V and 3 bases from J, leaving 15 bases between. CDR3 loop: CSARFQDDTEAFF. The CDR3 DNA reads TGCAGCGCTAGGTTTCAGGACGACACTGAAGCTTTCTTT.

V is TRBV4-3 and J is TRBJ1-3, with 7 bases fitting TRBD1. The V and J ends lost 5 bases and 0 bases, in that order; junction bases with no gene match: 4. Germline values: CDR1 LGHNA, CDR2 YSLEER. The CDR3 runs to 15 residues. CDR3 coding DNA: TGCGCCAGCAGCGAACAGGGGATCTCTGGAAACACCATATATTTT. Translating it yields CASSEQGISGNTIYF.

This chain joins TRBV7-9 and TRBJ2-7; the D is unclear. The length of the CDR3 is 14 residues. Trimming shortened V by 5 bases and J by 7 bases, and 18 bases separated the two germline ends. Germline assignment: CDR1 SEHNR and CDR2 FQNEAQ (reference sequence). The CDR3 DNA reads as TGTGCCAGCAGCGCCGAAGGTCCGGGCCGGGAGCAGTACTTC. Protein sequence: CASSAEGPGREQYF.

The chain carries TRBV2 and TRBJ2-5, with TRBD2 as a possible D gene (5 bases). The CDR3 length is 13 residues. Trimming stripped 8 bases from V and 7 bases from J, with 17 bases between. Germline CDR1 is SNHLY and CDR2 is FYNNEI. CDR3 nucleotide sequence: TGTGCCAGCGTTTCGACTACTTTTTCGACCCAGTACTTC. It translates to CASVSTTFSTQYF.

V gene TRBV11-2 combines with J gene TRBJ2-7; 9 positions agree with TRBD1. The junction had 7 bases not matched to a gene; V was cut back by 4 bases and J by 6 bases. Germline loops: CDR1 SGHAT, CDR2 FQNNGV. The CDR3 loop spans 14 amino acids. CDR3 in DNA: TGTGCCAGCAGCTCCTCCTCGACAGGGGGCGAGCAGTACTTC. Amino acid sequence: CASSSSSTGGEQYF.